A selection of T cell receptor beta chains follows, all from one sample in a study of blood T cell repertoires in COVID-19. Using immunoSEQ multiplex PCR, the repertoire was profiled, and TCRdb retains in-frame clones only, with some absent. The sample has 190,000 or so clones; 81% are singletons. Source material: peripheral blood. The receptors here all came from a woman of 80 years or more with COVID-19, enrolled during active disease. Both conserved end residues are part of each CDR3. The order of the fields is clone size, D gene, V gene, J gene, CDR3 DNA, CDR3 protein. D genes are given only for firm matches. Size tells how often a clone was seen (once, few, many) or the class of an expanded clone, and some rows leave it out.

clone_size: NA
d_call: NA
v_call: TRBV5-8
j_call: TRBJ2-6
cdr3_nt: TGTGCCAGCAGCTTGGATGCGGGGCGATCCGGGGCCAACGTCCTGACTTTC
cdr3_aa: CASSLDAGRSGANVLTF

clone_size: NA
d_call: NA
v_call: TRBV6-1
j_call: TRBJ1-2
cdr3_nt: TGTGCCAGCAGTGAAATAGACAGCTATGGCTACACCTTC
cdr3_aa: CASSEIDSYGYTF

clone_size: NA
d_call: TRBD1
v_call: TRBV4-1
j_call: TRBJ1-6
cdr3_nt: TGCGCCAGCAGCCAAGACTACGGACAGGAATATTCACCCCTCCACTTT
cdr3_aa: CASSQDYGQEYSPLHF

clone_size: few
d_call: TRBD2
v_call: TRBV6-6
j_call: TRBJ2-3
cdr3_nt: TGTGCCAGCAGTCTTAGTGGGACTAGCGGGCCCACAGATACGCAGTATTTT
cdr3_aa: CASSLSGTSGPTDTQYF

clone_size: NA
d_call: NA
v_call: TRBV28
j_call: TRBJ2-1
cdr3_nt: TGTGCCAGCAGTCCTACAGATAACGGGGAATACAATGAGCAGTTCTTC
cdr3_aa: CASSPTDNGEYNEQFF

clone_size: NA
d_call: TRBD1
v_call: TRBV7-9
j_call: TRBJ2-7
cdr3_nt: TGTGCCAGCACCCAGGGGGTAGCCTACGAGCAGTACTTC
cdr3_aa: CASTQGVAYEQYF

clone_size: NA
d_call: TRBD1
v_call: TRBV11-2
j_call: TRBJ1-2
cdr3_nt: TGTGCCAGCAGCAAGCAGGGGGCACACTATGGCTACACCTTC
cdr3_aa: CASSKQGAHYGYTF

clone_size: NA
d_call: TRBD1
v_call: TRBV7-9
j_call: TRBJ1-2
cdr3_nt: TGTGCCAGCAGCTTTCCCGGGACAGTCACCATCTATGGCTACACCTTC
cdr3_aa: CASSFPGTVTIYGYTF

clone_size: NA
d_call: NA
v_call: TRBV10-3
j_call: TRBJ1-4
cdr3_nt: TGTGCCATCAGTGCGGGAGCTAATGAAAAACTGTTTTTT
cdr3_aa: CAISAGANEKLFF

clone_size: NA
d_call: NA
v_call: TRBV6-5
j_call: TRBJ1-2
cdr3_nt: TGTGCCAGCCTTTGGACTAGACCTTATGGCTACACCTTC
cdr3_aa: CASLWTRPYGYTF

clone_size: NA
d_call: TRBD2
v_call: TRBV5-4
j_call: TRBJ2-1
cdr3_nt: TGTGCCAGCAGCGCCGGGACTAGCGTTTACAATGAGCAGTTCTTC
cdr3_aa: CASSAGTSVYNEQFF

clone_size: NA
d_call: TRBD2
v_call: TRBV19
j_call: TRBJ2-5
cdr3_nt: TGTGCCAGTACCGAAACTAGCGGGGCAGAGACCCAGTACTTC
cdr3_aa: CASTETSGAETQYF

clone_size: NA
d_call: TRBD1
v_call: TRBV6-1
j_call: TRBJ2-6
cdr3_nt: TGTGCCAGCAGTGAAGCTCTCGGACAGGGTCATGGGGCCAACGTCCTGACTTTC
cdr3_aa: CASSEALGQGHGANVLTF

clone_size: few
d_call: NA
v_call: TRBV18
j_call: TRBJ2-7
cdr3_nt: TGTGCCAGCTCACCACGCAGATCCTACGAGCAGTACTTC
cdr3_aa: CASSPRRSYEQYF

clone_size: NA
d_call: NA
v_call: TRBV18
j_call: TRBJ1-2
cdr3_nt: TGTGCCAGCTCACCCACCGGACAGCCCTTTCATGGCTACACCTTC
cdr3_aa: CASSPTGQPFHGYTF

clone_size: NA
d_call: NA
v_call: TRBV7-9
j_call: TRBJ2-1
cdr3_nt: TGTGCCAGCAGCTTAGGAGGTTACGGGTACAATGAGCAGTTCTTC
cdr3_aa: CASSLGGYGYNEQFF

clone_size: NA
d_call: TRBD2
v_call: TRBV7-3
j_call: TRBJ2-5
cdr3_nt: TGTGCCAGCAGCCGGGGGGGCCGGGAGACCCAGTACTTC
cdr3_aa: CASSRGGRETQYF

clone_size: NA
d_call: TRBD1
v_call: TRBV18
j_call: TRBJ1-1
cdr3_nt: TGTGCCAGCTCATCCGGGACAGTTGAAGCTTTCTTT
cdr3_aa: CASSSGTVEAFF

clone_size: NA
d_call: TRBD1
v_call: TRBV2
j_call: TRBJ2-7
cdr3_nt: TGTGCCAGCAGGAGATGGACAGGGGCCTACGAGCAGTACTTC
cdr3_aa: CASRRWTGAYEQYF

clone_size: NA
d_call: TRBD2
v_call: TRBV6-6
j_call: TRBJ2-7
cdr3_nt: TGTGCCAGCAGTTACTCTAAGCGGGGGGCCGCCTACGAGCAGTACTTC
cdr3_aa: CASSYSKRGAAYEQYF

clone_size: NA
d_call: TRBD1
v_call: TRBV5-1
j_call: TRBJ1-1
cdr3_nt: TGCGCCAGCAGCTTGTTTGCAGGGGGTCGGACTGAAGCTTTCTTT
cdr3_aa: CASSLFAGGRTEAFF

clone_size: NA
d_call: NA
v_call: TRBV29-1
j_call: TRBJ2-7
cdr3_nt: TGCAGCGTTGAAGAAGTGCGGGGAGGGGGGTACGAGCAGTACTTC
cdr3_aa: CSVEEVRGGGYEQYF

clone_size: NA
d_call: NA
v_call: TRBV7-9
j_call: TRBJ1-5
cdr3_nt: TGTGCCAGCAGCTCTTCACAGGGCCAGCCCCAGCATTTT
cdr3_aa: CASSSSQGQPQHF

clone_size: NA
d_call: TRBD2
v_call: TRBV5-1
j_call: TRBJ2-3
cdr3_nt: TGCGCCAGCAGACTCCGGACTAGCTCTAGCACAGATACGCAGTATTTT
cdr3_aa: CASRLRTSSSTDTQYF

clone_size: NA
d_call: TRBD1
v_call: TRBV4-3
j_call: TRBJ2-1
cdr3_nt: TGCGCCAGCAGCCAGGGACAGGGGACCTACAATGAGCAGTTCTTC
cdr3_aa: CASSQGQGTYNEQFF

clone_size: NA
d_call: TRBD2
v_call: TRBV4-2
j_call: TRBJ2-3
cdr3_nt: TGTGCCAGCAGCCAACTTCTAGCGGATTCAGATACGCAGTATTTT
cdr3_aa: CASSQLLADSDTQYF

clone_size: NA
d_call: TRBD1
v_call: TRBV15
j_call: TRBJ2-7
cdr3_nt: TGTGCCACCAGCAGAGTGGCAGGGGGCTCCTACGAGCAGTACTTC
cdr3_aa: CATSRVAGGSYEQYF

clone_size: NA
d_call: NA
v_call: TRBV21-1
j_call: TRBJ2-5
cdr3_nt: TGTGCCAGCCCCCGGGATCTAAGGGCGGGAGGACTAGAGACCCAGTACTTC
cdr3_aa: CASPRDLRAGGLETQYF

clone_size: NA
d_call: TRBD2
v_call: TRBV19
j_call: TRBJ2-3
cdr3_nt: TGTGCCAGTAGTATGACTAGCGGGAGTTATGGAGATACGCAGTATTTT
cdr3_aa: CASSMTSGSYGDTQYF

clone_size: NA
d_call: NA
v_call: TRBV7-2
j_call: TRBJ1-1
cdr3_nt: TGTGCCAGCAGCTTAAGCAGGGCAATGAACACTGAAGCTTTCTTT
cdr3_aa: CASSLSRAMNTEAFF

clone_size: NA
d_call: NA
v_call: TRBV15
j_call: TRBJ1-2
cdr3_nt: TGTGCCACCAGCAGAGACAAGGGCAGGGATGGCTACACCTTC
cdr3_aa: CATSRDKGRDGYTF

clone_size: NA
d_call: TRBD1
v_call: TRBV28
j_call: TRBJ1-4
cdr3_nt: TGTGCCAGCAGTCCTCCGGGACAGGGAGTTGAAAAACTGTTTTTT
cdr3_aa: CASSPPGQGVEKLFF

clone_size: NA
d_call: NA
v_call: TRBV11-2
j_call: TRBJ2-1
cdr3_nt: TGTGCCAGCAGCTTAGACGGCTACAATGAGCAGTTCTTC
cdr3_aa: CASSLDGYNEQFF

clone_size: NA
d_call: TRBD1
v_call: TRBV11-3
j_call: TRBJ2-3
cdr3_nt: TGTGCCAGCAGCTTAGCCACAGGGGGCGTAGATACGCAGTATTTT
cdr3_aa: CASSLATGGVDTQYF

clone_size: NA
d_call: NA
v_call: TRBV10-3
j_call: TRBJ2-1
cdr3_nt: TGTGCCATCAGTCGTCCCGGGATACTTGTGCATGAGCAGTTCTTC
cdr3_aa: CAISRPGILVHEQFF

clone_size: NA
d_call: NA
v_call: TRBV11-2
j_call: TRBJ2-5
cdr3_nt: TGTGCCAGCAGCTTAGGGCTAGTTCAAGAGACCCAGTACTTC
cdr3_aa: CASSLGLVQETQYF

clone_size: NA
d_call: TRBD1
v_call: TRBV10-3
j_call: TRBJ2-1
cdr3_nt: TGTGCCATCGGGCAAACCCCGGACAGGGGCAATGAGCAGTTCTTC
cdr3_aa: CAIGQTPDRGNEQFF